This T cell receptor (beta chain) appears in the sequencing data of a study of T-cell memory formation after mild COVID-19. Whole-study findings and limits: Balance between CD4 and CD8 was seen in clones contracting day 15 to 85, and a CD4+ lean was seen in later expanders. Among clones peaking at day 37 in the second wave, SARS-CoV-2 specificity remained unconfirmed. CM and EM subsets held most contracting CD4+ clones; EMRA held CD8+ ones.

In TCRdb, the 5' RACE reads were re-called with MiXCR into one record per CDR3 protein. The table includes 470,000 or so distinct CDR3 sequences, more than 15% detected once. This clonotype was found a few times. Its cognate antigen is unknown. Material for sequencing was PBMCs or a T cell subset sorted from them (not recorded which). The clonotype originates from a man between 18 and 29 years old who had mild COVID-19 (a few samples of this study predate the infection). Cell type and time point are not known.

The CDR3 DNA reads TGTGCCAGCAGCTTAGCTACGGAAGATACGCAGTATTTT. It codes for CASSLATEDTQYF. The chain couples TRBV7-9 to TRBJ2-3; D not resolved. CDR3 length equals 13 residues. V lost 0 bases to trimming and J lost 5 bases, with 6 bases between them. From germline, CDR1 is SEHNR and CDR2 FQNEAQ (reference sequence).